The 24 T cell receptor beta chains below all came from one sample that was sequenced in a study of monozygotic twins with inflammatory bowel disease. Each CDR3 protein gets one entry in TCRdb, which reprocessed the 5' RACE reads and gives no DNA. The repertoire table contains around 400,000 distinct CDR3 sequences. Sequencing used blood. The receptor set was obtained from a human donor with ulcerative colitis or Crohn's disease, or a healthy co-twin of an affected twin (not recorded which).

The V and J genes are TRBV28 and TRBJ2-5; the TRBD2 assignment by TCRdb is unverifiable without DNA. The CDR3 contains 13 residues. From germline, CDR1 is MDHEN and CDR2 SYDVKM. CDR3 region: CASEEREGGTQYF.

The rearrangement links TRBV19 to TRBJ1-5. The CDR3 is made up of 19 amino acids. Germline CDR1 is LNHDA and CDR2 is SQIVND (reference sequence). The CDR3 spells CASSITSRFKVDSNQPQHF.

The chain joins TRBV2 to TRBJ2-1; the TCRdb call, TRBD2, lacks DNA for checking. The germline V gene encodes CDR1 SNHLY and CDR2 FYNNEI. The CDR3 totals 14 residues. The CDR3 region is CASKVAGGQYGQFF.

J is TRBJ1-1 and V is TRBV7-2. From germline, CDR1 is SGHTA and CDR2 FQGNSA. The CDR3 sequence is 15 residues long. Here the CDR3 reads CASSTLTIGYTEAFF.

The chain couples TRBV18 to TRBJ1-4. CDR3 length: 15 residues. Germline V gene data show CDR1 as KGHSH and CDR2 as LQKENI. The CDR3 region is CASSPPNLGGEKLFF.

CDR3 in amino acids: CASSQDLRSDTQYF. The rearrangement joins TRBV4-2 to TRBJ2-3. CDR1 LGHNA and CDR2 YNFKEQ come from the germline V gene. This CDR3 is built from 14 residues.

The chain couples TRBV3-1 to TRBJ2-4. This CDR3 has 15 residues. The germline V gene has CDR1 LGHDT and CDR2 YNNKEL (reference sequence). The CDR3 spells CASSQDPSQKNIQYF.

The CDR3 protein is CASSYDRPVNYGYTF. V and J are TRBV6-2 or TRBV6-3 and TRBJ1-2. The CDR3 spans 15 residues. CDR1 MNHEY and CDR2 SVGEGT come from the germline V gene.

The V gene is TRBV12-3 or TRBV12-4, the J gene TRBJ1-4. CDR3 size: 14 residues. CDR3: CASTFGLVSEKLFF.

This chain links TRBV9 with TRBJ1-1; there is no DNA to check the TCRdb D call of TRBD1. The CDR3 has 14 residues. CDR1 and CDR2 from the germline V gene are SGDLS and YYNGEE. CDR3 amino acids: CASGPWTQPRGAFF.

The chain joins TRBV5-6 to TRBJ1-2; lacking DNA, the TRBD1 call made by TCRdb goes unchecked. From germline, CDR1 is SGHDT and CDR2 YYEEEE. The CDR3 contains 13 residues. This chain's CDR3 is CASSLDLTGEHTF. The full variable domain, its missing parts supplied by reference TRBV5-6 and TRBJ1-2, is DAGVTQSPTHLIKTRGQQVTLRCSPKSGHDTVSWYQQALGQGPQFIFQYYEEEERQRGNFPDRFSGHQFPNYSSELNVNALLLGDSALYLCASSLDLTGEHTFGSGTRLTVV.

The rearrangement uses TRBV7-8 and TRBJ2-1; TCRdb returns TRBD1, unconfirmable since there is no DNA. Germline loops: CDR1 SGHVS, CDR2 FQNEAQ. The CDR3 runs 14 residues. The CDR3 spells CASSLGPDRSAQFF.

The CDR3 sequence is CSAREVTASLFYEQYF. This chain uses TRBV20-1 with TRBJ2-7; no DNA is available, so the TRBD1 call from TCRdb remains unchecked. The germline V gene has CDR1 DFQATT and CDR2 SNEGSKA (reference sequence). This CDR3 region has 16 residues.

CDR3 sequence reads: CSVLGGTSYNEQFF. This chain joins TRBV29-1 and TRBJ2-1. This CDR3 has 14 residues. Germline V CDR1 and CDR2: SQVTM, ANQGSEA.

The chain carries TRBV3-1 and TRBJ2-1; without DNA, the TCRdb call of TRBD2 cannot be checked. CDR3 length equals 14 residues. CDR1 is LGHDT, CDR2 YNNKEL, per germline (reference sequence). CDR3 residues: CASGRISVNNEQFF.

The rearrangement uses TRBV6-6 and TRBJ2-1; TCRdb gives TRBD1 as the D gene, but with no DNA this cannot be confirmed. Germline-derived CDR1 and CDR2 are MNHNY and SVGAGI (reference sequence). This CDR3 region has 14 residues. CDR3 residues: CATRPGTGNNEQFF.

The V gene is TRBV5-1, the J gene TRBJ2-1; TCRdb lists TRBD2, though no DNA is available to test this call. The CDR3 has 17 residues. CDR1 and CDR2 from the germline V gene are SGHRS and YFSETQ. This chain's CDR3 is CASSWGLLATGDDEQFF.

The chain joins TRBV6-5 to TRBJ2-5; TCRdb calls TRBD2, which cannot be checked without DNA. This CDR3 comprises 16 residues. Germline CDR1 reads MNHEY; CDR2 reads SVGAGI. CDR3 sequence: CASSHDTRSLRETQYF.

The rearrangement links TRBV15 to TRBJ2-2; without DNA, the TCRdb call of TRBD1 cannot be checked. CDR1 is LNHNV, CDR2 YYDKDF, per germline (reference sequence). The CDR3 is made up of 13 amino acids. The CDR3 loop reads CATRLRATGELFF.

CDR3 residues: CASSLSGTADTEAFF. This chain joins TRBV14 and TRBJ1-1. Germline CDR1 is SGHDN and CDR2 is FVKESK. The CDR3 has 15 amino acids.

The CDR3 sequence: CASSPTSGYTDTQYF. This chain joins TRBV6-2 or TRBV6-3 and TRBJ2-3; TCRdb names TRBD2, which stays unverified in the absence of DNA. The CDR3 totals 15 residues. CDR1 is MNHEY, CDR2 SVGEGT, per germline.

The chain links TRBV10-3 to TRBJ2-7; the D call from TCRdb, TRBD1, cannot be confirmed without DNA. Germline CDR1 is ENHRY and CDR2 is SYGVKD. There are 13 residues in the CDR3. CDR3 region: CAISRAGSYEQYF.

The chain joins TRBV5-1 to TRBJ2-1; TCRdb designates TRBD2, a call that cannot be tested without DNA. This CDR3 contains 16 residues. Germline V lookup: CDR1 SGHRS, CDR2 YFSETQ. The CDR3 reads CASSSNVAGGPSEQFF.

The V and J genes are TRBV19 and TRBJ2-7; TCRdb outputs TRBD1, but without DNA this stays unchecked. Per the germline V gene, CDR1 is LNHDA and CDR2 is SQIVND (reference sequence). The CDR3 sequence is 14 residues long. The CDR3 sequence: CASGLTGKSYEQYF.